Below, 32 T cell receptor beta chains from the same sample are listed, as sequenced in a study of blood T cell repertoires in COVID-19. Here immunoSEQ multiplex PCR was the method, and the copy in TCRdb shows in-frame clones only, minus some. The sample includes about 240,000 clones, approximately 90% of them seen just once. The sample consisted of peripheral blood. The receptors stem from a woman in her thirties or forties who had recovered from COVID-19.

This chain uses TRBV7-9 with TRBJ1-4; TRBD1 matches at 10 bases. The germline gives CDR1 SEHNR, CDR2 FQNEAQ (reference sequence). The V and J ends lost 5 bases and 7 bases, in that order; junction bases with no gene match: 7. This CDR3 is 15 amino acids long. CDR3 region: CASSPTGGAGEKLFF. The CDR3 DNA is TGTGCCAGCAGCCCGACAGGGGGCGCGGGTGAAAAACTGTTTTTT.

The V call is TRBV7-2, the J call TRBJ2-7, with D possibly being TRBD1 (5 bases). The CDR3 runs 15 residues. Trimming left V 1 base short and J 3 bases short, with 13 bases between. Per the germline V gene, CDR1 is SGHTA and CDR2 is FQGNSA. CDR3 DNA sequence: TGTGCCAGCAGCTTAGTAGGTGGGGCCGTCTACGAGCAGTACTTC. Translation: CASSLVGGAVYEQYF. Full variable domain (rest looked up from reference TRBV7-2 and TRBJ2-7): GAGVSQSPSNKVTEKGKDVELRCDPISGHTALYWYRQSLGQGLEFLIYFQGNSAPDKSGLPSDRFSAERTGGSVSTLTIQRTQQEDSAVYLCASSLVGGAVYEQYFGPGTRLTVT.

The chain joins TRBV3-1 (or the pseudogene TRBV3-2) to TRBJ2-3; no firm D call. This CDR3 is built from 13 residues. Germline V lookup: CDR1 LGHDT, CDR2 YNNKEL (reference sequence). Trimming stripped 8 bases from V and 2 bases from J, with 11 bases between. The CDR3: CASGLTYTDTQYF. The CDR3 DNA reads as TGTGCCAGCGGGCTAACCTACACAGATACGCAGTATTTT.

The CDR3 DNA reads as TGCAGCGTTGGATGGCTAGCTGGTAGGGAGCAGTACTTC. Amino acid sequence: CSVGWLAGREQYF. The chain is built from TRBV29-1 and TRBJ2-7; tentative D call: TRBD2 (5 bases). V was cut by 4 bases and J by 7 bases, with 17 bases left in between. The CDR3 covers 13 residues. The germline V gene has CDR1 SQVTM and CDR2 ANQGSEA.

The gene calls are TRBV5-1 and TRBJ2-3, with D possibly matching TRBD2 (6 bases). This CDR3 is 14 amino acids long. Deletions cut 0 bases from V and 4 bases from J, with 9 bases between. Germline lookup yields CDR1 SGHRS and CDR2 YFSETQ. For the CDR3, the DNA is TGCGCCAGCAGCTTGGCGTGGGGGGCAGATACGCAGTATTTT. This codes for CASSLAWGADTQYF. Drawing the rest from reference TRBV5-1 and TRBJ2-3, the complete variable domain is KAGVTQTPRYLIKTRGQQVTLSCSPISGHRSVSWYQQTPGQGLQFLFEYFSETQRNKGNFPGRFSGRQFSNSRSEMNVSTLELGDSALYLCASSLAWGADTQYFGPGTRLTVL.

The J gene is TRBJ2-1, the V gene TRBV6-2 or TRBV6-3; 11 bases line up with TRBD2. CDR1 and CDR2 (germline): MNHEY, SVGEGT. This CDR3 has 15 amino acids. V lost 2 bases and J lost 7; bases outside the gene matches: 4. The CDR3 spells CASSYPRTSGNEQFF. The DNA of the CDR3 is TGTGCCAGCAGTTACCCCCGGACTAGCGGGAATGAGCAGTTCTTC.

The chain carries TRBV12-5 and TRBJ1-2; 9 bases are shared with TRBD1. This CDR3 is built from 15 residues. The germline V gene has CDR1 LGHNT and CDR2 FRNRAP. Trimming at V came to 1 base and at J to 1 base, leaving 1 base not matched to a gene. The chain's CDR3 is CASGLAGQGNYGYTF. CDR3 nucleotides: TGTGCTAGTGGTTTGGCGGGACAGGGTAACTATGGCTACACCTTC. The whole variable domain, filled in from reference TRBV12-5 and TRBJ1-2, reads DARVTQTPRHKVTEMGQEVTMRCQPILGHNTVFWYRQTMMQGLELLAYFRNRAPLDDSGMPKDRFSAEMPDATLATLKIQPSEPRDSAVYFCASGLAGQGNYGYTFGSGTRLTVV.

The chain links TRBV14 to TRBJ1-3; D might be TRBD1 (5 bases). Trimming pared 1 base from V and 3 bases from J, leaving 13 bases between. The CDR3 consists of 16 residues. Germline V gene sequence: CDR1 SGHDN, CDR2 FVKESK. The CDR3 sequence: CASSQAGGVLGNTIYF. For the CDR3, the DNA is TGTGCCAGCAGCCAAGCCGGGGGAGTTCTTGGAAACACCATATATTTT.

In its sample, this clone was seen once. V and J are TRBV10-3 and TRBJ1-1; unclear D gene. Germline V gives CDR1 ENHRY, CDR2 SYGVKD. The CDR3 is 16 residues long. Trimming left V 3 bases short and J 1 base short, with 15 bases between. The chain's CDR3 is CAISDSGRRKNTEAFF. Here the CDR3 DNA reads TGTGCCATCAGTGATAGTGGACGGAGGAAGAACACTGAAGCTTTCTTT.

This rearrangement joins TRBV30 to TRBJ1-2; 7 bases are a match to TRBD1. V shed 5 bases, J shed 6 bases, and the junction held 9 bases outside the gene matches. Germline V gene sequence: CDR1 GTSNPN, CDR2 SVGIG (reference sequence). The CDR3 is 13 amino acids. As DNA, the CDR3 is TGTGCCTGGGAGGGGGCAGGGACCCATGGCTACACCTTC. The encoded protein is CAWEGAGTHGYTF.

The chain joins TRBV30 to TRBJ2-5; D remains unclear. The CDR3 has 12 amino acids. The germline V gene encodes CDR1 GTSNPN and CDR2 SVGIG (reference sequence). Trimming took 2 bases from V and 3 from J, leaving 7 bases between them. In DNA form, the CDR3 reads TGTGCCTGGAGTATAGTGGAAGAGACCCAGTACTTC. Translating gives CAWSIVEETQYF.

The V gene is TRBV7-2, the J gene TRBJ2-2, with D maybe TRBD2 (5 bases). V dropped 2 bases and J dropped 5 bases, with 6 bases sitting between them. Germline CDR1 reads SGHTA; CDR2 reads FQGNSA. This CDR3 comprises 13 residues. Here the CDR3 reads CASSLPGTGELFF. DNA for the CDR3: TGTGCCAGCAGCTTACCGGGGACCGGGGAGCTGTTTTTT.

The count of this clone is one. This chain joins TRBV11-1 and TRBJ1-2; 11 nucleotides match TRBD1. Trimming cost V 2 bases and J 5 bases; bases outside gene matches: 4. CDR3 length: 15 amino acids. The germline V gene has CDR1 SGHAT and CDR2 FQDESV (reference sequence). The chain's CDR3 is CASSLRTGGNYGYTF. CDR3 nucleotide sequence: TGTGCCAGCAGCTTACGGACAGGGGGCAATTATGGCTACACCTTC.

A single count supports this clone. As DNA, the CDR3 is TGTGCCAGCAGCTTGCGCCCCGGACAGAACACCGGGGAGCTGTTTTTT. It is translated as CASSLRPGQNTGELFF. This chain links TRBV5-4 with TRBJ2-2; D perhaps matches TRBD1 (5 bases). CDR1 is SGHNT, CDR2 YYREEE, per germline (reference sequence). Trimming stripped 1 base from V and 1 base from J, with 11 bases between. The CDR3 totals 16 residues.

V usage is TRBV2 and J usage is TRBJ2-7, with 9 bases fitting TRBD2. V gave up 5 bases and J gave up 2 bases; unmatched junction bases: 4. There are 14 residues in the CDR3. The germline V gene encodes CDR1 SNHLY and CDR2 FYNNEI. CDR3 DNA: TGTGCCAGCAGTAGGACTAGCGCGACCTACGAGCAGTACGTC. Translation: CASSRTSATYEQYV.

This rearrangement joins TRBV2 to TRBJ2-7; 10 nucleotides agree with TRBD1. This CDR3 has 16 residues. The trim removed 8 bases at V and 5 bases at J, leaving 15 bases unmatched. CDR1 and CDR2 from the germline V gene are SNHLY and FYNNEI. CDR3 in amino acids: CASPPGQTGGRNEQYF. CDR3 coding DNA: TGTGCCAGCCCCCCGGGCCAGACAGGGGGCAGGAACGAGCAGTACTTC.

This chain links TRBV7-8 with TRBJ2-1, with D maybe TRBD1 (5 bases). Germline V gene lookup returns CDR1 SGHVS and CDR2 FQNEAQ. Trimming removed 5 bases from V and 9 bases from J, with 14 bases in between. This CDR3 contains 13 residues. The CDR3 loop reads CASSPMGPLEQFF. The CDR3 DNA sequence: TGTGCCAGCAGCCCCATGGGGCCCCTTGAGCAGTTCTTC.

The J gene is TRBJ2-7, the V gene TRBV19; 9 bases are shared with TRBD1. Germline V gene sequence: CDR1 LNHDA, CDR2 SQIVND (reference sequence). V dropped 8 bases and J dropped 3; count of bases not matched to a gene: 8. The CDR3 is 14 residues long. The CDR3 region has the DNA TGTGCCAGTCTCCCCCACAGGGGGCACTACGAGCAGTACGTC. It specifies CASLPHRGHYEQYV.

The chain links TRBV13 to TRBJ2-3; no clear D gene. From germline, CDR1 is PRHDT and CDR2 FYEKMQ (reference sequence). This CDR3 comprises 14 residues. The V and J ends lost 5 bases and 2 bases respectively, with 11 bases between them. The CDR3 DNA is TGTGCCAGCAGCCCCAGTGGCTTCACAGATACGCAGTATTTT. The encoded protein is CASSPSGFTDTQYF.

V usage is TRBV5-1 and J usage is TRBJ2-7; 11 positions match TRBD2. CDR1 and CDR2 from the germline V gene are SGHRS and YFSETQ. V was pared by 4 bases and J by 9 bases, with 12 bases of the junction left unmatched. The CDR3 has 15 residues. For the CDR3, the DNA is TGCGCCAGCAGCACCATAGCGGGAGGGCTGGGGTTGCAGTACTTC. This gives the protein CASSTIAGGLGLQYF.

The chain recombines TRBV9 with TRBJ2-5; the match to TRBD1 covers 8 bases. The CDR3 consists of 15 residues. CDR1 and CDR2 from the germline V gene are SGDLS and YYNGEE. With 4 bases clipped from V and 5 bases from J, the junction kept 10 bases outside the gene matches. The CDR3 DNA is TGTGCCAGCAGCCCGCGGACAGGGACGCTGGAGACCCAGTACTTC. Amino acids: CASSPRTGTLETQYF.

The chain is built from TRBV30 and TRBJ1-1, with 8 bases identical to TRBD1. V lost 5 bases, J lost 1 base, and 3 bases stayed unmatched. Germline values: CDR1 GTSNPN, CDR2 SVGIG (reference sequence). The CDR3 extends over 13 amino acids. The CDR3 DNA is TGTGCCTGGTCCACAGGGGGGAACACTGAAGCTTTCTTT. Protein sequence: CAWSTGGNTEAFF. Based on the CDR3 plus reference TRBV30 and TRBJ1-1, the full variable domain is SQTIHQWPATLVQPVGSPLSLECTVEGTSNPNLYWYRQAAGRGLQLLFYSVGIGQISSEVPQNLSASRPQDRQFILSSKKLLLSDSGFYLCAWSTGGNTEAFFGQGTRLTVV.

In its sample, this clone was seen once. The chain recombines TRBV6-5 with TRBJ2-5; D unresolved. Per the germline V gene, CDR1 is MNHEY and CDR2 is SVGAGI. Trimming shortened V by 4 bases and J by 5 bases, and 11 bases separated the two germline ends. The CDR3 loop spans 13 amino acids. The CDR3 DNA is TGTGCCAGCAGTTTAACCCCCCGGGAGACCCAGTACTTC. This sequence encodes CASSLTPRETQYF.

This chain uses TRBV7-2 with TRBJ1-3; D is unresolved. CDR1 is SGHTA and CDR2 is FQGNSA in the germline V gene. CDR3 length: 14 amino acids. Trimming stripped 3 bases from V and 2 bases from J, with 8 bases between. Here the CDR3 reads CASSLWTPGNTIYF. DNA for the CDR3: TGTGCCAGCAGCTTGTGGACTCCTGGAAACACCATATATTTT.

The chain recombines TRBV3-1 (or the pseudogene TRBV3-2) with TRBJ1-1; TRBD1 might be the D (5 bases). V dropped 0 bases and J dropped 1 base, with 6 bases sitting between them. Germline CDR1 is LGHDT and CDR2 is YNNKEL (reference sequence). The CDR3 is 14 residues long. The CDR3 region has the DNA TGTGCCAGCAGCCAAGAAGACAGGAACACTGAAGCTTTCTTT. Translating gives CASSQEDRNTEAFF.

This clone is a singleton in its sample. The J gene is TRBJ2-5, the V gene TRBV7-3, with 7 bases aligning to TRBD1. The CDR3 covers 13 residues. Germline assignment: CDR1 SGHTA and CDR2 FQGTGA. The trim removed 5 bases at V and 7 bases at J, leaving 7 bases unmatched. The CDR3 region is CASSHGTVGTQYF. In nucleotides, the CDR3 is TGTGCCAGCAGCCATGGGACAGTAGGGACCCAGTACTTC.

V is TRBV9 and J is TRBJ2-3, with D maybe TRBD1 (6 bases). The V end was cut by 4 bases, the J end by 2 bases, with 14 bases between. The CDR3 totals 15 residues. Germline V gene data show CDR1 as SGDLS and CDR2 as YYNGEE. The DNA of the CDR3 is TGTGCCAGCAGCCGGTCAGGGGTCCCCACAGATACGCAGTATTTT. This gives the protein CASSRSGVPTDTQYF.

The chain links TRBV12-5 to TRBJ1-1; a possible D gene is TRBD1 (5 bases). V lost 4 bases and J 12 bases, leaving 18 bases between the germline ends. The CDR3 covers 13 residues. Germline loops: CDR1 LGHNT, CDR2 FRNRAP. The CDR3 loop is CASGSPGGSFPFF. DNA of the CDR3: TGTGCTAGTGGTTCCCCGGGGGGTTCGTTCCCTTTCTTT.

The V call is TRBV7-2, the J call TRBJ2-5; TRBD1 agrees at 7 bases. CDR1 and CDR2 (germline): SGHTA, FQGNSA. The CDR3 consists of 16 residues. The V gene end was trimmed by 1 base and the J gene end by 6 bases; junction bases not matched to a gene: 11. The CDR3 region has the DNA TGTGCCAGCAGCTTAGAGGGGGCTGGGCGTCGGCAGACCCAGTACTTC. Protein sequence: CASSLEGAGRRQTQYF.

The chain uses TRBV4-1 and TRBJ2-1; D possibly corresponds to TRBD2 (5 bases). Trimming removed 2 bases from V and 0 bases from J, with 14 bases in between. The CDR3 is 17 amino acids. The germline V gene encodes CDR1 MGHRA and CDR2 YSYEKL. CDR3: CASSQRRTPSSYNEQFF. The CDR3 nucleotides read TGCGCCAGCAGCCAAAGAAGGACTCCTAGCTCCTACAATGAGCAGTTCTTC.

The chain has TRBV19 and TRBJ1-2; the D is unclear. V was pared by 6 bases and J by 4 bases, with 12 bases between. The germline gives CDR1 LNHDA, CDR2 SQIVND (reference sequence). The CDR3 runs 13 residues. The CDR3 here is CASRGRAPYGYTF. As DNA, the CDR3 is TGTGCCAGTAGGGGGAGGGCCCCCTATGGCTACACCTTC.

The genes are TRBV5-3 and TRBJ2-1; 16 bases are shared with TRBD2. TRBV5-3 is sorted into the ORF group, with uncertain function. This CDR3 region has 19 residues. V gave up 4 bases and J gave up 4 bases; unmatched junction bases: 11. This CDR3 reads CARSTKPPGLAGGYNEQFF. The DNA for the CDR3 is TGTGCCAGAAGCACAAAACCTCCGGGACTAGCGGGAGGGTACAATGAGCAGTTCTTC.